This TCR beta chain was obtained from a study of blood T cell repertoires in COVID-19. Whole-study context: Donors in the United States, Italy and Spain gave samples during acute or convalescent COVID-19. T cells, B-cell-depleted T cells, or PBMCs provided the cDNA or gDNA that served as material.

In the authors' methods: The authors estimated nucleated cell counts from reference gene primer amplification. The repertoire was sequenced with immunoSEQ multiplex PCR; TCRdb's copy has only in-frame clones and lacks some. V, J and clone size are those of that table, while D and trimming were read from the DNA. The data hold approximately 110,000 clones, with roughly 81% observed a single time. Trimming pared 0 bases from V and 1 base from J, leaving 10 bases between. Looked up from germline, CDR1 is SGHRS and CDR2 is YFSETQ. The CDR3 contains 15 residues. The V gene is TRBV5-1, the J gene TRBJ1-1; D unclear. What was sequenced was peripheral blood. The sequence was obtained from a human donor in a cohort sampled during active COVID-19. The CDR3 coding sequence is TGCGCCAGCAGCTTGGACGCAGGATGGAACACTGAAGCTTTCTTT. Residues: CASSLDAGWNTEAFF.